This TCR beta chain was obtained from a study of T cells expressing NK-cell markers. Notes on the study in general: Researchers report these clonotypes also headed the CD3+CD56-NKG2C+ fraction in several donors.

The CDR3 is made up of 17 amino acids. In germline, CDR1 is MNHEY, CDR2 SVGAGI. 5'RACE template switching with UMIs generated TCR beta cDNA. One entry per CDR3 protein, without DNA, is what TCRdb gives after re-calling the 5' RACE reads. Here the sample table reports 200,000 to 300,000 distinct CDR3 sequences. Turning to this clonotype: Antigen unknown.

The sample taken for sequencing was blood T cells: a sorted CD56 or NKG2C T cell subset, CD4+ or CD8+ T cells, or bulk PBMC T cells (not recorded which). This sequence originates from a man in his late teens or twenties in good health. The chain employs TRBV6-5 and TRBJ1-1; TCRdb lists TRBD1, though no DNA is available to test this call. The CDR3 loop is CASSYSIGARRNTEAFF.